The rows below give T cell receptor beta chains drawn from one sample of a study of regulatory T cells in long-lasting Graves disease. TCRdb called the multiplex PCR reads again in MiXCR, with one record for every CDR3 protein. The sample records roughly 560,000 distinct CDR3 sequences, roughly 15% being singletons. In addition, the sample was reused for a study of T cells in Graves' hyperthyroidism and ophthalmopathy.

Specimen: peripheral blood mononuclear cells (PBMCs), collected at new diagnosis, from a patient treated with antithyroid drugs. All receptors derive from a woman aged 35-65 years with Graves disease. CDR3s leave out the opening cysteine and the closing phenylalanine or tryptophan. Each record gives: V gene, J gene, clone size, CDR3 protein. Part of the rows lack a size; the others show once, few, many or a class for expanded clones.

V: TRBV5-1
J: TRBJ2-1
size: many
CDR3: ASSLGDRDDEQF

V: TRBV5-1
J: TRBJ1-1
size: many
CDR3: ASSHTDRGLSNTEAF

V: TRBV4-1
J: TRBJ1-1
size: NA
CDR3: ASSRPGPNTEAF

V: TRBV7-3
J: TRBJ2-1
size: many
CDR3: ASSLRGGEQF

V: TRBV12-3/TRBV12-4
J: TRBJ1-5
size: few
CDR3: ASSPGTGVRGNQPQH

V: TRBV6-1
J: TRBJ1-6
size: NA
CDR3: ASRGPGRNSPLH

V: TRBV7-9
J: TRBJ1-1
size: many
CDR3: ASSPGQVNTEAF

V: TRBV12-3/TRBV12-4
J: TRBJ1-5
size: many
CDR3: ASSYPGIHQPQH

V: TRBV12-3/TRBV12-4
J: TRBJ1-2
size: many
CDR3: ASTLRGTNYGYT

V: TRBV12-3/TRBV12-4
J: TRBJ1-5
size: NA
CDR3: ASNFGGTNQPQH

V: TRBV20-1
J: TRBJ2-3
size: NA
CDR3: SAESLSSGSPDTQY

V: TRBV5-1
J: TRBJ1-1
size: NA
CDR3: ASSLGGIDTEAF

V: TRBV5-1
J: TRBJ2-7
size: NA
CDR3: ASSSAFSYEQY

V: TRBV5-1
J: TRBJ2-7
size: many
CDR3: ASSRTTGYEQY

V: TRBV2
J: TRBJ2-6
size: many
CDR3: ASSVSGANVLT

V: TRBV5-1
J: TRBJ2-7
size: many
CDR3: ASSLYRDETYEQY

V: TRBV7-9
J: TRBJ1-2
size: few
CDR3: ASSSDGLRGYT

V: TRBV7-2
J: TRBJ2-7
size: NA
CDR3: ASRGRGPYEQY

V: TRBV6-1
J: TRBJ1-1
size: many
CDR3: ASSEDRGDTEAF

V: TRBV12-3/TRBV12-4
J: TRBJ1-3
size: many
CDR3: ASSFLGRSSGNTIY

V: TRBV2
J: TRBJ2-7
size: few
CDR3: ASTTGRVNFYEQY

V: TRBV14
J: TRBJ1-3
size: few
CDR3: ASSSGLLSSGNTIY

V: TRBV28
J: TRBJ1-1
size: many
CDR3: ASLGPGQLNTEAF

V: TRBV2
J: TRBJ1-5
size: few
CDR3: ASSERAENQPQH

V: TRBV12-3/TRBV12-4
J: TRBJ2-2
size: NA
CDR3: ASNHGITGELF

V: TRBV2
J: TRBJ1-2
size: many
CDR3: ASSDDPGGNGYT

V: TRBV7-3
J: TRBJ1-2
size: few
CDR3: ASSPEQGAYGYT

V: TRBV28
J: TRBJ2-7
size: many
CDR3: ASSLWAGSSYEQY

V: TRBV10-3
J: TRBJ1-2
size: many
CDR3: AISWDRERGYT

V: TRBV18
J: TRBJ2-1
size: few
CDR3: ASSPTDRGHNEQF

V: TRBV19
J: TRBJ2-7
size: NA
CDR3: ATRARESYEQY

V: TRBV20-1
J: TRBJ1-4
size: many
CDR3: SAALSDEKLF

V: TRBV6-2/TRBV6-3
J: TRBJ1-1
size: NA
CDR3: ASTLGGSAITEAF

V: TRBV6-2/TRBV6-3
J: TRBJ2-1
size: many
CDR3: ASSLRGLVNEQF

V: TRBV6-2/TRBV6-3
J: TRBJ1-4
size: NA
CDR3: ARGQGQEKLF

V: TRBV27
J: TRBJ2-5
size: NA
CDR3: ASSLFPGGEETQY

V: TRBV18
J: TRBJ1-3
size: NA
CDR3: ASSPPTGLTSGNTIY

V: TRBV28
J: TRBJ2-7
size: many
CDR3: ASSSVGAPYEQY

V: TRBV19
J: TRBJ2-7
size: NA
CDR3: ASSIDLQLDWAHEQY

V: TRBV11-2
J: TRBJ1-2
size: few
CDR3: ASGGERTDGYT

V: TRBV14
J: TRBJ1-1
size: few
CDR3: ASSHAANTEAF

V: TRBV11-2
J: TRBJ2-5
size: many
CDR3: ASSLGGTGAGDQETQY

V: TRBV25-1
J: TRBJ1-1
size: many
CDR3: ASSEFAGENTEAF

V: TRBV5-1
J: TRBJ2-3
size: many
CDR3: ASSLYSRTDTQY

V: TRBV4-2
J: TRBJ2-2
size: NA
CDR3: ASSLKYPGETGELF

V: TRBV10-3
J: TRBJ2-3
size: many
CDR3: AIRSKGVSTDTQY

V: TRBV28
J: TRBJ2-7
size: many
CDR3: ASRGTDPYEQY

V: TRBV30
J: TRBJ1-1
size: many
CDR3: AWISGLVAF

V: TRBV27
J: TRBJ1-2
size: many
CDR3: ASKRGRVEGYT

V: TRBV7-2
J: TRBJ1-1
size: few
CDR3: ASSLGGAGGITEAF

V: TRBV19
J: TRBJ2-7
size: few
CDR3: ASSIGDRGTYEQY